A single sample gave rise to the 2 T cell receptor beta chains below, sequenced in a study of CD8 T cells in Susac syndrome. It was with random hexamers that 0.5 to 1 ug RNA was reverse transcribed. TCRdb reanalysed the immunoSEQ multiplex PCR reads using MiXCR and keeps one entry per CDR3 protein. The sample yields 150,000 to 200,000 distinct CDR3 sequences, approximately 93% seen once. Sequenced material: CD4+ T cells from PBMCs. The receptors here all came from a human donor in good health.

This rearrangement joins TRBV11-2 to TRBJ1-6; D is uncertain. Trimming left V 5 bases short and J 6 bases short, with 29 bases between. Germline CDR1 SGHAT, CDR2 FQNNGV. The CDR3 has 20 amino acids. CDR3 residues: CASSPDSRVGLEPINSPLHF. The CDR3, as DNA: TGTGCCAGCAGCCCGGATTCTCGAGTGGGGTTGGAGCCTATTAATTCACCCCTCCACTTT.

J is TRBJ2-5 and V is TRBV12-3 or TRBV12-4; D not certain. This CDR3 is built from 16 residues. V dropped 0 bases and J dropped 4 bases, with 15 bases sitting between them. The CDR3 loop reads CASSLAASSRAETQYF. The CDR3 region has the DNA TGTGCCAGCAGTTTAGCGGCAAGCAGTCGAGCAGAGACCCAGTACTTC.